A single sample gave rise to the 4 T cell receptor beta chains below, sequenced in a study of OX40 agonist ivuxolimab in advanced cancers. Clones were sequenced by immunoSEQ multiplex PCR, and TCRdb holds only the in-frame ones, with some missing. Of fewer than 60,000 clones in the sample, 70% to 90% were seen once. The starting material was CD4+ or CD8+ T cells sorted from blood, obtained in a trial of the OX40 agonist ivuxolimab. These receptor sequences come from an adult with an advanced solid tumor such as melanoma, head and neck, liver or kidney cancer.

The chain uses TRBV6-5 and TRBJ2-7, with TRBD2 matching 9 bases. The CDR3 loop spans 14 amino acids. Per the germline V gene, CDR1 is MNHEY and CDR2 is SVGAGI. Trimming took 7 bases from V and 3 from J; bases not matched to a gene: 7. The chain's CDR3 is CASTYSGGLYEQYF. The CDR3 bases are TGTGCCAGCACCTATAGCGGGGGCCTCTACGAGCAGTACTTC.

The chain has TRBV5-1 and TRBJ2-3; TRBD2 matches 9 bases. The CDR3 totals 15 residues. The germline V gene encodes CDR1 SGHRS and CDR2 YFSETQ. V lost 4 bases to trimming and J lost 0 bases; unmatched junction nucleotides: 3. The CDR3 spells CASSPSGTSTDTQYF. The CDR3 DNA follows: TGCGCCAGCAGCCCTAGCGGGACGAGCACAGATACGCAGTATTTT.

The rearrangement uses TRBV13 and TRBJ2-3; unclear D gene. This CDR3 spans 14 amino acids. Deletions cut 5 bases from V and 3 bases from J, with 12 bases between. Germline V gene sequence: CDR1 PRHDT, CDR2 FYEKMQ (reference sequence). The DNA of the CDR3 is TGTGCCAGCAGCAGTTTACATGGGACAGATACGCAGTATTTT. Protein: CASSSLHGTDTQYF.

V is TRBV18 and J is TRBJ2-7, with D unresolved. There are 13 residues in the CDR3. V was trimmed by 0 bases and J by 7 bases, leaving 10 bases between them. CDR1 KGHSH and CDR2 LQKENI come from the germline V gene. CDR3 sequence reads: CASSPPLEPEQYF. The CDR3, as DNA: TGTGCCAGCTCACCACCCCTTGAACCGGAGCAGTACTTC.